The 8 T cell receptor beta chains presented below share a single source sample, sequenced in a study of shared clonotypes between healthy human individuals. TCRdb's copy holds only in-frame clones and misses some; the assay was immunoSEQ multiplex PCR. The sample shows millions of clones, approximately 95% of them seen only once. Sequenced input: naive CD4+ T cells sorted from blood. As to subset: CD45RA+ positively selected. The receptors here all came from a man aged 18 to 30 in good health.

The chain links TRBV6-1 to TRBJ1-5; D unresolved. Trimming shortened V by 5 bases and J by 11 bases, and 10 bases separated the two germline ends. From germline, CDR1 is MNHNS and CDR2 SASEGT. The CDR3 has 11 amino acids. DNA for the CDR3: TGTGCCAGCAGTAAAGAGCGGACCCAGCATTTT. Protein: CASSKERTQHF.

The chain combines TRBV25-1 with TRBJ2-3; D gene unclear. Trimming shortened V by 2 bases and J by 4 bases, and 7 bases separated the two germline ends. The CDR3 runs to 13 residues. The germline gives CDR1 MGHDK, CDR2 SYGVNS. CDR3 residues: CASSESGSDTQYF. CDR3 coding DNA: TGTGCCAGCAGTGAAAGTGGATCAGATACGCAGTATTTT.

This chain joins TRBV7-2 and TRBJ2-4, with a weak D call TRBD2 (6 bases). This CDR3 spans 16 amino acids. Trimming shortened V by 5 bases and J by 7 bases, and 21 bases separated the two germline ends. Looked up from germline, CDR1 is SGHTA and CDR2 is FQGNSA. This CDR3 is CASSQTGTRPENIQYF. In DNA, the CDR3 is TGTGCCAGCAGCCAAACCGGGACTCGCCCGGAGAACATTCAGTACTTC.

This clone was recorded once. V usage is TRBV6-5 and J usage is TRBJ2-7; TRBD1 aligns across 8 bases. Germline CDR1 MNHEY, CDR2 SVGAGI. The CDR3 is made up of 15 amino acids. The trim removed 2 bases at V and 2 bases at J, leaving 5 bases unmatched. The CDR3 reads CASSYARQGPYEQYF. The CDR3 DNA follows: TGTGCCAGCAGTTACGCCCGACAGGGGCCCTACGAGCAGTACTTC.

The V call is TRBV5-1, the J call TRBJ2-7; a possible D gene is TRBD1 (5 bases). Germline loops: CDR1 SGHRS, CDR2 YFSETQ. Trimming removed 4 bases at V and 2 bases at J, with 10 bases between. The CDR3 has 13 amino acids. Here the CDR3 reads CASSSKGAYEQYF. Here the CDR3 DNA reads TGCGCCAGCAGCAGTAAAGGGGCCTACGAGCAGTACTTC. The full variable domain, completed using reference TRBV5-1 and TRBJ2-7, is KAGVTQTPRYLIKTRGQQVTLSCSPISGHRSVSWYQQTPGQGLQFLFEYFSETQRNKGNFPGRFSGRQFSNSRSEMNVSTLELGDSALYLCASSSKGAYEQYFGPGTRLTVT.

The V gene is TRBV2, the J gene TRBJ2-5; D is uncertain. Trimming cost V 5 bases and J 7 bases, with 8 bases left between them. Per germline, CDR1 SNHLY and CDR2 FYNNEI. This CDR3 has 11 residues. The chain's CDR3 is CASSPSLTQYF. The CDR3 bases are TGTGCCAGCAGTCCCAGTCTGACCCAGTACTTC.

The rearrangement uses TRBV27 and TRBJ2-7, with D possibly TRBD1 on 5 matching bases. The CDR3 is 15 residues long. V lost 6 bases to trimming and J lost 3 bases, with 18 bases between them. CDR1 and CDR2 from the germline V gene are MNHEY and SMNVEV (reference sequence). CDR3 bases: TGTGCCAGCAGCTTGGACACCCAACAGCACTACGAGCAGTACTTC. Protein sequence: CASSLDTQQHYEQYF.

V gene TRBV29-1 combines with J gene TRBJ1-4; no clear D gene. V was cut by 7 bases and J by 7 bases, with 10 bases left in between. This CDR3 is 11 amino acids long. Looked up from germline, CDR1 is SQVTM and CDR2 is ANQGSEA. The CDR3 DNA reads as TGCAGCGCCGTGAGCGGTGAAAAACTGTTTTTT. This encodes CSAVSGEKLFF.